One sample yielded the 20 T cell receptor beta chains listed below, sequenced in a study of PD-L1 blockade in urothelial cancer. Libraries were prepared by immunoSEQ multiplex PCR; TCRdb keeps only in-frame clonotypes and omits some of them. The table lists about 50,000 clones, 70% to 90% of them singletons. The sample's time point: pretreatment peripheral blood. The sequenced sample was PBMCs, obtained around atezolizumab (anti-PD-L1) treatment. The receptor source for this set is a woman between 55 and 75 years old with urothelial cancer.

The genes are TRBV5-1 and TRBJ1-1, with D hard to call. This CDR3 spans 14 amino acids. Germline V lookup: CDR1 SGHRS, CDR2 YFSETQ. V was cut by 7 bases and J by 1 base, with 14 bases left in between. The CDR3: CASESGWRNTEAFF. CDR3 bases: TGCGCCAGCGAATCAGGCTGGCGGAACACTGAAGCTTTCTTT. The full variable domain, its missing parts supplied by reference TRBV5-1 and TRBJ1-1, is KAGVTQTPRYLIKTRGQQVTLSCSPISGHRSVSWYQQTPGQGLQFLFEYFSETQRNKGNFPGRFSGRQFSNSRSEMNVSTLELGDSALYLCASESGWRNTEAFFGQGTRLTVV.

CDR3 protein: CASSVGDRGSSTDTQYF. CDR3 coding DNA: TGTGCCAGCAGCGTAGGGGACAGGGGCTCTAGCACAGATACGCAGTATTTT. V gene TRBV9 combines with J gene TRBJ2-3, with 10 bases lining up with TRBD1. The CDR3 is 17 amino acids. Germline CDR1 SGDLS, CDR2 YYNGEE. With V trimmed by 0 bases and J by 0 bases, 4 bases remained unmatched.

The chain carries TRBV18 and TRBJ2-7, with 10 bases fitting TRBD1. This CDR3 is 16 amino acids long. Germline-derived CDR1 and CDR2 are KGHSH and LQKENI. Trimming cost V 3 bases and J 5 bases; bases outside gene matches: 10. CDR3: CASSPLHGTGVNEQYF. Written as DNA, the CDR3 is TGTGCCAGCTCACCCCTACACGGGACAGGGGTTAACGAGCAGTACTTC.

The CDR3 DNA follows: TGTGCCAGCAGGACAGGGGCGTTCAATCAGCCCCAGCATTTT. It yields the protein CASRTGAFNQPQHF. V gene TRBV6-1 combines with J gene TRBJ1-5; 8 bases map to TRBD1. CDR3 length: 14 amino acids. The germline CDR1 and CDR2 sequences are MNHNS and SASEGT. V lost 6 bases and J lost 3; bases outside the gene matches: 4.

The V call is TRBV18, the J call TRBJ1-1, with a weak D call TRBD1 (5 bases). This CDR3 region has 13 residues. Germline lookup yields CDR1 KGHSH and CDR2 LQKENI. V was cut by 3 bases and J by 5 bases, with 10 bases left in between. CDR3 residues: CASSPQSGTEAFF. The CDR3 region has the DNA TGTGCCAGCTCACCGCAGTCAGGGACTGAAGCTTTCTTT.

V usage is TRBV5-1 and J usage is TRBJ2-7; TRBD2 agrees at 11 bases. This CDR3 comprises 15 residues. J gave up 0 bases and V 1 base, and 0 bases lay outside the gene matches. From germline, CDR1 is SGHRS and CDR2 YFSETQ. The CDR3: CASSLTSGSSYEQYF. The CDR3 region has the DNA TGCGCCAGCAGCTTGACTAGCGGGAGCTCCTACGAGCAGTACTTC.

This chain links TRBV25-1 with TRBJ2-3, with D tentatively TRBD1 (6 bases). The ends were cut back, 1 base at V and 0 bases at J, with 11 bases in the middle. The CDR3 is 16 amino acids. Germline CDR1 MGHDK, CDR2 SYGVNS. The CDR3 loop reads CASSEFRTASTDTQYF. In nucleotides, the CDR3 is TGTGCCAGCAGTGAATTCAGGACAGCAAGCACAGATACGCAGTATTTT.

This sequence joins TRBV6-7 and TRBJ2-7, with TRBD1 as a possible D gene (6 bases). TRBV6-7 is labeled an ORF, and its function is uncertain. Trimming pared 1 base from V and 4 bases from J, leaving 8 bases between. The CDR3 loop spans 13 amino acids. The CDR3 here is CASSYYRVYEQYF. CDR3 bases: TGTGCCAGCAGTTACTACAGGGTTTACGAGCAGTACTTC.

For the CDR3, the DNA is TGTGCCAGCAGTGAAATAACGGCGAACACCGGGGAGCTGTTTTTT. This translates into CASSEITANTGELFF. The rearrangement uses TRBV2 and TRBJ2-2, with D uncertain. The ends were cut back, 2 bases at V and 0 bases at J, with 7 bases in the middle. CDR1 and CDR2 from the germline V gene are SNHLY and FYNNEI. The CDR3 spans 15 residues. Full variable domain (rest looked up from reference TRBV2 and TRBJ2-2): EPEVTQTPSHQVTQMGQEVILRCVPISNHLYFYWYRQILGQKVEFLVSFYNNEISEKSEIFDDQFSVERPDGSNFTLKIRSTKLEDSAMYFCASSEITANTGELFFGEGSRLTVL.

The rearrangement uses TRBV6-6 and TRBJ2-7; 8 nucleotides align to TRBD2. Germline trimming cut 7 bases from V and 4 bases from J; bases unmatched to any gene: 12. CDR1 is MNHNY, CDR2 SVGAGI, per germline (reference sequence). The CDR3 has 15 residues. CDR3 sequence: CASTGAGRASYEQYF. The CDR3 nucleotides read TGTGCCAGCACTGGAGCCGGGAGGGCCTCTTACGAGCAGTACTTC.

The chain carries TRBV5-1 and TRBJ2-7, with D perhaps matching TRBD1 (5 bases). Germline values: CDR1 SGHRS, CDR2 YFSETQ. V was cut by 5 bases and J by 2 bases, with 11 bases left in between. The length of the CDR3 is 13 residues. CDR3 residues: CASRLQGPYEQYF. The CDR3, as DNA: TGCGCCAGCAGACTTCAGGGTCCCTACGAGCAGTACTTC.

This chain joins TRBV9 and TRBJ2-7; a possible D gene is TRBD2 (6 bases). Germline V gives CDR1 SGDLS, CDR2 YYNGEE. The CDR3 has 12 residues. V lost 6 bases to trimming and J lost 6 bases, with 13 bases between them. In DNA form, the CDR3 reads TGTGCCAGCAATGACGGGAGCGGCGAGCAGTACTTC. Residues: CASNDGSGEQYF. Full variable domain (missing parts from reference TRBV9 and TRBJ2-7): DSGVTQTPKHLITATGQRVTLRCSPRSGDLSVYWYQQSLDQGLQFLIQYYNGEERAKGNILERFSAQQFPDLHSELNLSSLELGDSALYFCASNDGSGEQYFGPGTRLTVT.

This sequence joins TRBV2 and TRBJ2-7; 10 nucleotides match TRBD1. With 6 bases clipped from V and 6 bases from J, the junction kept 11 bases outside the gene matches. Germline V gene lookup returns CDR1 SNHLY and CDR2 FYNNEI. The length of the CDR3 is 15 residues. CDR3: CASRRAGTGVGEQYF. In DNA, the CDR3 is TGTGCCAGCAGGCGAGCCGGGACAGGGGTTGGCGAGCAGTACTTC.

CDR3 sequence (DNA): TGTGCCAGCAGTCGGACTGTTGCAACTAATGAAAAACTGTTTTTT. This codes for CASSRTVATNEKLFF. The genes are TRBV27 and TRBJ1-4; unclear D gene. The germline gives CDR1 MNHEY, CDR2 SMNVEV (reference sequence). CDR3 length: 15 residues. Deletions cut 5 bases from V and 0 bases from J, with 10 bases between.

The chain links TRBV9 to TRBJ2-3, with D tentatively TRBD1 (6 bases). The CDR3 is 15 residues long. With 0 bases removed from V and 0 bases from J, the gap between germline ends came to 8 bases. Germline CDR1 is SGDLS and CDR2 is YYNGEE. The DNA for the CDR3 is TGTGCCAGCAGCGTAGCAGGGGCTAGCACAGATACGCAGTATTTT. Its translation: CASSVAGASTDTQYF.

The count of this clone is one. V and J are TRBV7-9 and TRBJ2-7; tentatively, D is TRBD1 (7 bases). This CDR3 contains 15 residues. Trimming shortened V by 5 bases and J by 5 bases, and 19 bases separated the two germline ends. Per the germline V gene, CDR1 is SEHNR and CDR2 is FQNEAQ (reference sequence). CDR3 region: CASSRAGGRRDEQYF. CDR3 nucleotides: TGTGCCAGCAGCCGGGCAGGGGGGCGCAGGGACGAGCAGTACTTC. The full variable domain, in which reference TRBV7-9 and TRBJ2-7 provide the parts outside the CDR3, is DTGVSQNPRHKITKRGQNVTFRCDPISEHNRLYWYRQTLGQGPEFLTYFQNEAQLEKSRLLSDRFSAERPKGSFSTLEIQRTEQGDSAMYLCASSRAGGRRDEQYFGPGTRLTVT.

The V and J genes are TRBV18 and TRBJ2-5; 8 bases fit TRBD1. This CDR3 has 15 amino acids. Germline V lookup: CDR1 KGHSH, CDR2 LQKENI. Trimming cost V 5 bases and J 2 bases; bases outside gene matches: 7. CDR3 residues: CASSNTGQGQETQYF. The CDR3, as DNA: TGTGCCAGCTCAAATACCGGACAGGGACAAGAGACCCAGTACTTC.

The gene calls are TRBV10-3 and TRBJ2-7; 7 bases align to TRBD1. V lost 5 bases, J lost 6 bases, and 7 bases stayed unmatched. This CDR3 is 13 amino acids long. The germline gives CDR1 ENHRY, CDR2 SYGVKD. The CDR3: CAISPRPGGEQYF. CDR3 nucleotide sequence: TGTGCCATCAGTCCACGTCCAGGGGGCGAGCAGTACTTC.

The chain has TRBV27 and TRBJ1-5; 9 positions agree with TRBD1. Germline trimming cut 3 bases from V and 3 bases from J; bases unmatched to any gene: 3. From germline, CDR1 is MNHEY and CDR2 SMNVEV (reference sequence). The CDR3 runs 15 residues. In DNA form, the CDR3 reads TGTGCCAGCAGTTTTGGGACAGGGCCCAATCAGCCCCAGCATTTT. Protein: CASSFGTGPNQPQHF.

CDR3 in amino acids: CASSLAGNEQYF. The CDR3 DNA is TGTGCCAGCAGCTTAGCAGGCAACGAGCAGTACTTC. The V call is TRBV13, the J call TRBJ2-7, with D uncertain. The CDR3 sequence is 12 residues long. Trimming cost V 1 base and J 5 bases, with 6 bases left between them. Germline values: CDR1 PRHDT, CDR2 FYEKMQ (reference sequence).